This TCR beta chain emerged from a study of T cell repertoires in cytomegalovirus infection. This clonotype was recorded a few times. What it binds is unknown. Each CDR3 protein gets one entry after TCRdb re-called the reads with MiXCR. The data contain hundreds of thousands of distinct CDR3 sequences, roughly 46% of them singletons. Germline V gives CDR1 SGHVS, CDR2 FNYEAQ. The CDR3 covers 15 residues. The junction had 5 bases not matched to a gene; V was cut back by 3 bases and J by 4 bases. This receptor was taken from a human donor in good health (CMV status not recorded). Some clones in this sample may be carry-over from other donors' samples. Sequenced here: cultured PBMCs, sampled from culture after CMV antigen stimulation. The gene calls are TRBV7-6 and TRBJ2-7, with 11 bases fitting TRBD1. CDR3 sequence (DNA): TGTGCCAGCAGCTTGGACAGGGGGCCCAGGTACGAGCAGTACTTC. Residues: CASSLDRGPRYEQYF.